This entry features one T cell receptor beta chain sequence. This specimen belongs to a study of shared clonotypes between healthy human individuals. Sequenced by immunoSEQ multiplex PCR; TCRdb stores in-frame clones only, minus some. The top ten clones hold over 9.5% of a sample with just under 350,000 clones, less than 75% of them seen once. Germline-derived CDR1 and CDR2 are SNHLY and FYNNEI. The CDR3 contains 15 residues. V was pared by 7 bases and J by 2 bases, with 10 bases of the junction left unmatched. This TCR came from a man under 40 in good health. This chain links TRBV2 with TRBJ2-5; 7 bases fit TRBD2. The sample comprised memory CD4+ T cells sorted from blood. Specified subset: CD45RA-negative fraction. The CDR3 region is CASKGVEREQETQYF. The DNA of the CDR3 is TGTGCCAGCAAAGGTGTGGAGCGGGAACAAGAGACCCAGTACTTC.